One and the same sample provided the 3 T cell receptor beta chains below, sequenced in a study of blood T cell repertoires in COVID-19. Only in-frame clones appear in the TCRdb table, and some are missing; sequencing was by immunoSEQ multiplex PCR. The sample records 65,000 to 70,000 clones, more than 60% being singletons. Material for sequencing was peripheral blood. The receptors come from a human donor in a cohort sampled during active COVID-19.

The chain is built from TRBV20-1 and TRBJ2-1, with TRBD2 matching over 11 bases. Unmatched junction bases numbered 6, after V lost 3 bases and J lost 5 bases. Per the germline V gene, CDR1 is DFQATT and CDR2 is SNEGSKA (reference sequence). The CDR3 consists of 15 residues. CDR3 sequence (DNA): TGCAGTGCTAGTAGTACTAGCGGGAGTAACAATGAGCAGTTCTTC. Its translation is CSASSTSGSNNEQFF.

Only one count was recorded for this clone. J is TRBJ1-5 and V is TRBV19; D perhaps matches TRBD1 (6 bases). This CDR3 is built from 14 residues. Germline V gene sequence: CDR1 LNHDA, CDR2 SQIVND (reference sequence). The ends were cut back, 1 base at V and 5 bases at J, with 9 bases in the middle. CDR3 DNA sequence: TGTGCCAGTAGTATAGCTGGGGGCCATCAGCCCCAGCATTTT. It is translated as CASSIAGGHQPQHF.

The gene calls are TRBV15 and TRBJ1-4, with D maybe TRBD1 (6 bases). Looked up from germline, CDR1 is LNHNV and CDR2 is YYDKDF (reference sequence). The CDR3 runs to 16 residues. The V and J ends lost 0 bases and 2 bases respectively, with 10 bases between them. The CDR3 DNA reads as TGTGCCACCAGCAGAGACAGGGGCCTCACTAATGAAAAACTGTTTTTT. Its translation is CATSRDRGLTNEKLFF.